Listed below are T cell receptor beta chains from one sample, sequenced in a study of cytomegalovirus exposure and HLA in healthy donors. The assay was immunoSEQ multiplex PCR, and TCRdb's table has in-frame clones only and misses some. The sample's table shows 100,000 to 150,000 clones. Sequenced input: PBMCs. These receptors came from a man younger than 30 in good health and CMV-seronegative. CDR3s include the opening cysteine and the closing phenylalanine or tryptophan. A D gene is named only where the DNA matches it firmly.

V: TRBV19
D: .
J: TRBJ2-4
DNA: TGTGCCAGTAGTACAGGGATCAAGGGAAACATTCAGTACTTC
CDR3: CASSTGIKGNIQYF

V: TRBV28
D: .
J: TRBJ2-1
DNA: TGTGCCAGCAGTTTTCAAGCGGACGACAATGAGCAGTTCTTC
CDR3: CASSFQADDNEQFF

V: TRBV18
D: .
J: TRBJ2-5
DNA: TGTGCCAGCTCACAAACCAGGGCGGCGCGGGAGACCCAGTACTTC
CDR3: CASSQTRAARETQYF

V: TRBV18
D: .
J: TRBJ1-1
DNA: TGTGCCAGCTCAGGACAGTTGAACACTGAAGCTTTCTTT
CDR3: CASSGQLNTEAFF

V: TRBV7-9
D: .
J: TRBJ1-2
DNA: TGTGCCAGCAGCTTCTCTCAGTATGGCTACACCTTC
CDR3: CASSFSQYGYTF

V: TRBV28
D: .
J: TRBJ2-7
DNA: TGTGCCAGCAGGTCTGGAGGCCCCTACGAGCAGTACTTC
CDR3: CASRSGGPYEQYF

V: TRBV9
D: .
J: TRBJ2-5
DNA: TGTGCCAGCAGCGTAGACCCACGGGAGACCCAGTACTTC
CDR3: CASSVDPRETQYF

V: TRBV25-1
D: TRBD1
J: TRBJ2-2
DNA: TGTGCCAGCAGTGCGAGGGACAGGGGGATTAGGGACACCGGGGAGCTGTTTTTT
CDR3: CASSARDRGIRDTGELFF

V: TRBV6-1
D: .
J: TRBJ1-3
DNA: TGTGCCAGCAGACAGGTTTGGGCAAACACCATATATTTT
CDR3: CASRQVWANTIYF

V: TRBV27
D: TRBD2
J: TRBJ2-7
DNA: TGTGCCAGCCGTGCTGGGACTAGCGTCAGAGGCCCCCAAGGGGAGCAGTACTTC
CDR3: CASRAGTSVRGPQGEQYF

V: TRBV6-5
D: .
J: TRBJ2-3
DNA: TGTGCCAGCAGTCGGACCCCCCTGGGAGGGCAGTATTTT
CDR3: CASSRTPLGGQYF

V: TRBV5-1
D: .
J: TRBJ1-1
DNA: TGCGCCAGCAGCTTGGACCCGGGATGGAACACTGAAGCTTTCTTT
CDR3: CASSLDPGWNTEAFF

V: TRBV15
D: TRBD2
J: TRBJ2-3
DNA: TGTGCCACCAGCGGTAGACTAGCGGGGGGAACAGATACGCAGTATTTT
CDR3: CATSGRLAGGTDTQYF

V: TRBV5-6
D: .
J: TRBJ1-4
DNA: TGTGCCAGCAGCTTGAGAGGGCGTGGGGAAAAACTGTTTTTT
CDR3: CASSLRGRGEKLFF

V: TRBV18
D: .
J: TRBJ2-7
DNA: TGTGCCAGCTCACCACCGAGACCCGACACCGAGCAGTACTTC
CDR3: CASSPPRPDTEQYF

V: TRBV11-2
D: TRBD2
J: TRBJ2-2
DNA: TGTGCCAGCAGCTTAGAGCGGCTAGCGGGGTACACCGGGGAGCTGTTTTTT
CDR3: CASSLERLAGYTGELFF

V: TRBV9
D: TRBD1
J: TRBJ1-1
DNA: TGTGCCAGCAGCGTGAGCACGGGACAGACGAACACTGAAGCTTTCTTT
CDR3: CASSVSTGQTNTEAFF

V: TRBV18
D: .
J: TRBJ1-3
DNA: TGTGCCAGCTCCCAAAGCAGGGGCGTTGGAAACACCATATATTTT
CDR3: CASSQSRGVGNTIYF

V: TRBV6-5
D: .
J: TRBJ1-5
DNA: TGTGCCAGCAGACACGACAAGTATCAGCCCCAGCATTTT
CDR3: CASRHDKYQPQHF

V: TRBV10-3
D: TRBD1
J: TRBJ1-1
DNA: TGTGCCATCAGTTCCGACAAGGGGGCGGGCGCTGAAGCTTTCTTT
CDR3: CAISSDKGAGAEAFF

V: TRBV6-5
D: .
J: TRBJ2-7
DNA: TGTGCCAGCAGTTACTCGAATAGGGGTAATGGGGAGCAGTACTTC
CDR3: CASSYSNRGNGEQYF

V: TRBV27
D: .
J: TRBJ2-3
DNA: TGTGCCAGCAGTCTAGGTCTGGTCTCTGGTACGCAGTATTTT
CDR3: CASSLGLVSGTQYF

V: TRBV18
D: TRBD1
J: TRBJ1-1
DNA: TGTGCCAGCTCCCCCCGGGGCCCAGGGGGCACTGAAGCTTTCTTT
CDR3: CASSPRGPGGTEAFF

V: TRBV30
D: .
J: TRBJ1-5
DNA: TGTGCCTGGAGTGCAGGGAAACTAGCAACTCAGCCCCAGCATTTT
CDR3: CAWSAGKLATQPQHF

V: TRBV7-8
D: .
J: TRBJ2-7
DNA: TGTGCCAGCAGCTTAGGACTAGCCTACGAGCAGTACTTC
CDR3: CASSLGLAYEQYF

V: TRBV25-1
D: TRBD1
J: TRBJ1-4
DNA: TGTGCCAGCAGTACAGGACAGGGGACTAATGAAAAACTGTTTTTT
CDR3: CASSTGQGTNEKLFF

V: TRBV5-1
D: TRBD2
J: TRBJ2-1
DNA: TGCGCCAGCAGCCTGGGAGCGGGAGTGATCTACAATGAGCAGTTCTTC
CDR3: CASSLGAGVIYNEQFF

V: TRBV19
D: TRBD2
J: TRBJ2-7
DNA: TGTGCCAGTAGTAGTCCCCCCGGGACTAGCATCCACGAGCAGTACTTC
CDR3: CASSSPPGTSIHEQYF

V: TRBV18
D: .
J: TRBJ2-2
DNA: TGTGCCAGCTCACCAGCAGTTTGGAACACCGGGGAGCTGTTTTTT
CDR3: CASSPAVWNTGELFF

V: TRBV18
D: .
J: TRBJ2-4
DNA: TGTGCCAGCTCACCACTCATCGGGAGTGTAGCCAAAAACATTCAGTACTTC
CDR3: CASSPLIGSVAKNIQYF

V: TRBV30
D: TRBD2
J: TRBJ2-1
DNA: TGTGCCTGGACCCCGGGACTAGCGGGAGCGGGTGGTGAGCAGTTCTTC
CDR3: CAWTPGLAGAGGEQFF

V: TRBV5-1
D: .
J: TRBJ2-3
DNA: TGCGCCAGCAGCCCGGGTTGGGGGCAGGATACGCAGTATTTT
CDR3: CASSPGWGQDTQYF

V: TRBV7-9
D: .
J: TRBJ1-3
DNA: TGTGCCAGCAGCCCATCCGGGGCCGCGGGGGACACCATATATTTT
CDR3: CASSPSGAAGDTIYF

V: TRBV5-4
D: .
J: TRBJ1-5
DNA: TGTGCCAGCAGCCGGCGGACACATGCCCGGGAGGATCAGCCCCAGCATTTT
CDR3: CASSRRTHAREDQPQHF

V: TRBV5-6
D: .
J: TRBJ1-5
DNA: TGTGCCAGCAGCATTTCAGGGGTCCGGCAGCCCCAGCATTTT
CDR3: CASSISGVRQPQHF

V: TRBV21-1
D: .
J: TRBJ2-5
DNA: TGTGCCAGCAGCAATAATCAGGGGGTCATAGAGACCCAGTACTTC
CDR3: CASSNNQGVIETQYF

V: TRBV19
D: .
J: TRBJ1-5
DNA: TGTGCCAGTAGTCCTCACAGGCATGGCCAGCCCCAGCATTTT
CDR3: CASSPHRHGQPQHF

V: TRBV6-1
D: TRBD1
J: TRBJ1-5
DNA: TGTGCCAGCAGTGAACCCGCAGGGGGTAATCAGCCCCAGCATTTT
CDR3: CASSEPAGGNQPQHF